This T cell receptor (beta chain) was observed in a study of blood T cell repertoires in COVID-19. Across the whole study: The study drew acute and convalescent COVID-19 samples from the United States, Italy and Spain.

TCRdb's copy holds only in-frame clones and misses some; the assay was immunoSEQ multiplex PCR. The sample consists of 30,000 to 35,000 clones, approximately 89% of them appearing once. Sequencing was performed on peripheral blood. The receptor's source is a man aged 55 to 69 with active COVID-19.

The CDR3 nucleotides read TGTGCCAGCAGCCCGCCCCGGGGGACAGTCTATGGCTACACCTTC. It specifies CASSPPRGTVYGYTF. This chain connects TRBV14 to TRBJ1-2; the match to TRBD1 covers 7 bases. The CDR3 contains 15 residues. V lost 4 bases to trimming and J lost 4 bases; unmatched junction nucleotides: 9. CDR1 and CDR2 (germline): SGHDN, FVKESK.